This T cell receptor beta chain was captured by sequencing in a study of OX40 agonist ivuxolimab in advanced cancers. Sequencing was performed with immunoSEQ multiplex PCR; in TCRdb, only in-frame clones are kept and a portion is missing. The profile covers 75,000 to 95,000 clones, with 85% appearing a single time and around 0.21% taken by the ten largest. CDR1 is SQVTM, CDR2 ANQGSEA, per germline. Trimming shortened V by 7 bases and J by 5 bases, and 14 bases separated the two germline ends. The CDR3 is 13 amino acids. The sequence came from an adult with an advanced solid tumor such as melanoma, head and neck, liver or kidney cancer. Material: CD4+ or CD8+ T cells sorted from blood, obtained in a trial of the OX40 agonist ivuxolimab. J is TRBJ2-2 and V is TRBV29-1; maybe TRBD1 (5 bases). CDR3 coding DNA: TGCAGCGCCACGACAGCGAGGACCGGGGAGCTGTTTTTT. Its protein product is CSATTARTGELFF.